These 32 T cell receptor beta chains were sequenced from one sample in a study of T cell changes during pregnancy in multiple sclerosis. Repertoires were generated with immunoSEQ multiplex PCR, while TCRdb's copy carries only in-frame clones and drops some. The table shows fewer than 45,000 clones, with 80% to 90% occurring only once. The sample here was CD4+ T cells from peripheral blood mononuclear cells, taken in the first trimester of pregnancy. These receptors were obtained from a female donor with multiple sclerosis, enrolled in a pregnancy study.

V and J are TRBV4-3 and TRBJ1-3; no reliable D call. Germline V CDR1 and CDR2: LGHNA, YSLEER. The V end lost 5 bases, the J end lost 1 base, and 9 bases lay between the germline ends. CDR3 length equals 14 residues. The CDR3: CASSYQESGNTIYF. In nucleotides, the CDR3 is TGCGCCAGCAGCTATCAAGAGTCTGGAAACACCATATATTTT.

The chain combines TRBV6-5 with TRBJ2-1; D is perhaps TRBD1 (5 bases). Between the trimmed V and J ends, which lost 2 bases and 6 bases, there was a span of 11 bases. Germline CDR1 and CDR2: MNHEY and SVGAGI. The CDR3 consists of 14 residues. The CDR3 protein is CASSYGWQGNEQFF. DNA of the CDR3: TGTGCCAGCAGTTACGGGTGGCAGGGCAATGAGCAGTTCTTC.

The genes are TRBV5-1 and TRBJ2-1; 13 bases map to TRBD2. V shed 4 bases and J 7 bases; nucleotides not matched to a gene: 5. The length of the CDR3 is 15 residues. From germline, CDR1 is SGHRS and CDR2 YFSETQ. In DNA form, the CDR3 reads TGCGCCAGCAGCGGTGCGGGACTAGCGGGAAATGAGCAGTTCTTC. Its protein is CASSGAGLAGNEQFF.

The chain uses TRBV7-9 and TRBJ2-7, with D perhaps TRBD2 (5 bases). CDR3 length: 13 residues. Germline values: CDR1 SEHNR, CDR2 FQNEAQ (reference sequence). Trimming shortened V by 5 bases and J by 6 bases, and 14 bases separated the two germline ends. For the CDR3, the DNA is TGTGCCAGCAGCCCCGGACTGGGCGGCGAGCAGTACTTC. It is translated as CASSPGLGGEQYF.

This sequence joins TRBV2 and TRBJ1-3; D uncertain. V lost 8 bases, J lost 0 bases, and 11 bases lay in between. The CDR3 has 14 residues. Germline loops: CDR1 SNHLY, CDR2 FYNNEI. Written as DNA, the CDR3 is TGTGCCAGCCGGGTTTCGAGCTCTGGAAACACCATATATTTT. Protein sequence: CASRVSSSGNTIYF.

The rearrangement links TRBV7-8 to TRBJ1-4, with 10 bases matching TRBD1. This CDR3 comprises 15 residues. Germline values: CDR1 SGHVS, CDR2 FQNEAQ. J was trimmed by 6 bases and V by 5 bases; bases with no gene match: 6. CDR3 bases: TGTGCCAGCAGCCGCACCGGGACAGGGGATGAAAAACTGTTTTTT. Amino acid sequence: CASSRTGTGDEKLFF.

V and J are TRBV4-3 and TRBJ2-3, with 7 bases that match TRBD1. This CDR3 has 17 amino acids. V gave up 0 bases and J gave up 2 bases; unmatched junction bases: 8. Germline CDR1 reads LGHNA; CDR2 reads YSLEER. The CDR3: CASSQEGPRGYTDTQYF. CDR3 sequence (DNA): TGCGCCAGCAGCCAAGAAGGCCCCAGGGGGTACACAGATACGCAGTATTTT.

The genes are TRBV29-1 and TRBJ2-3, with D hard to call. Germline lookup yields CDR1 SQVTM and CDR2 ANQGSEA. The CDR3 covers 16 residues. The V end was cut by 5 bases, the J end by 5 bases, with 23 bases between. The CDR3 spells CSVTSSVWSERDTQYF. CDR3 nucleotide sequence: TGCAGCGTTACATCAAGTGTCTGGTCGGAGAGAGATACGCAGTATTTT.

J is TRBJ1-4 and V is TRBV7-9; TRBD1 is a possible D gene (6 bases). Deletions cut 4 bases from V and 6 bases from J, with 15 bases between. Germline values: CDR1 SEHNR, CDR2 FQNEAQ (reference sequence). This CDR3 is 15 amino acids long. The CDR3 coding sequence is TGTGCCAGCAGCTGGTACGGGACACGGGATGAAAAACTGTTTTTT. Its translation: CASSWYGTRDEKLFF. The whole variable domain, remainder taken from reference TRBV7-9 and TRBJ1-4, is DTGVSQNPRHKITKRGQNVTFRCDPISEHNRLYWYRQTLGQGPEFLTYFQNEAQLEKSRLLSDRFSAERPKGSFSTLEIQRTEQGDSAMYLCASSWYGTRDEKLFFGSGTQLSVL.

The chain's CDR3 is CASSPRPGQGPPDYNEQFF. CDR3 sequence (DNA): TGTGCCAGCAGTCCCCGACCGGGACAGGGACCCCCCGACTACAATGAGCAGTTCTTC. The V and J genes are TRBV27 and TRBJ2-1, with 9 bases matching TRBD1. Germline V lookup: CDR1 MNHEY, CDR2 SMNVEV (reference sequence). J lost 3 bases, V lost 5 bases, and 17 bases had no gene match. This CDR3 comprises 19 residues.

This chain uses TRBV7-3 with TRBJ1-2; 7 nucleotides agree with TRBD1. The CDR3 sequence is 13 residues long. After removal of 5 bases from V and 6 bases from J, the junction contained 6 bases not matched to a gene. The germline CDR1 and CDR2 sequences are SGHTA and FQGTGA. The CDR3 nucleotides are TGTGCCAGCAGCGCGGACGACAGGGATGGCTACACCTTC. Protein product: CASSADDRDGYTF. Full variable domain (outside the CDR3, taken from reference TRBV7-3 and TRBJ1-2): GAGVSQTPSNKVTEKGKYVELRCDPISGHTALYWYRQSLGQGPEFLIYFQGTGAADDSGLPNDRFFAVRPEGSVSTLKIQRTERGDSAVYLCASSADDRDGYTFGSGTRLTVV.

This chain uses TRBV20-1 with TRBJ1-1; no firm D call. Trimming took off 2 bases at V and 5 bases at J, with 6 bases between the two ends. This CDR3 contains 11 residues. Looked up from germline, CDR1 is DFQATT and CDR2 is SNEGSKA (reference sequence). The CDR3 protein is CSARRRTEAFF. CDR3 coding DNA: TGCAGTGCTAGACGTCGGACTGAAGCTTTCTTT.

The V call is TRBV2, the J call TRBJ1-2; TRBD1 matches 7 bases. The CDR3 has 14 residues. V lost 4 bases and J lost 0; bases outside the gene matches: 2. The germline V gene has CDR1 SNHLY and CDR2 FYNNEI. The CDR3 nucleotides are TGTGCCAGCAGTGGACAGGGTACTAACTATGGCTACACCTTC. Translating it yields CASSGQGTNYGYTF.

The genes are TRBV2 and TRBJ1-3, with 9 bases lining up with TRBD1. There are 15 residues in the CDR3. After removal of 6 bases from V and 4 bases from J, the junction contained 7 bases not matched to a gene. Germline CDR1 is SNHLY and CDR2 is FYNNEI. CDR3 in amino acids: CASREGQGVGNTIYF. In nucleotides, the CDR3 is TGTGCCAGCAGGGAGGGACAGGGTGTCGGAAACACCATATATTTT.

This clone has a single count. This sequence joins TRBV19 and TRBJ2-4; D might be TRBD1 (6 bases). CDR1 is LNHDA and CDR2 is SQIVND in the germline V gene (reference sequence). The germline V and J ends were trimmed by 6 bases and 1 base, with 10 bases remaining between them. The CDR3 has 14 residues. The CDR3: CASRETGAKNIQYF. The CDR3 DNA is TGTGCCAGTAGAGAAACAGGGGCCAAAAACATTCAGTACTTC. The whole variable domain, filled in from reference TRBV19 and TRBJ2-4, reads DGGITQSPKYLFRKEGQNVTLSCEQNLNHDAMYWYRQDPGQGLRLIYYSQIVNDFQKGDIAEGYSVSREKKESFPLTVTSAQKNPTAFYLCASRETGAKNIQYFGAGTRLSVL.

The chain has TRBV10-3 and TRBJ1-1, with a weak D call TRBD1 (5 bases). V lost 6 bases and J lost 1, with 9 bases in between. The CDR3 has 13 amino acids. CDR1 and CDR2 from the germline V gene are ENHRY and SYGVKD. CDR3 nucleotide sequence: TGTGCCATCAGGCCCACAGGGAACACTGAAGCTTTCTTT. Residues: CAIRPTGNTEAFF.

The genes are TRBV19 and TRBJ2-5; D possibly corresponds to TRBD1 (6 bases). Germline V gives CDR1 LNHDA, CDR2 SQIVND (reference sequence). V dropped 5 bases and J dropped 2 bases, with 9 bases sitting between them. The CDR3 contains 13 residues. The CDR3, as DNA: TGTGCCAGTAGTGAGGGGACACAAGAGACCCAGTACTTC. It encodes CASSEGTQETQYF.

The genes are TRBV7-9 and TRBJ2-1; 7 bases map to TRBD2. CDR1 is SEHNR and CDR2 is FQNEAQ in the germline V gene (reference sequence). V shed 5 bases, J shed 9 bases, and the junction held 7 bases outside the gene matches. This CDR3 comprises 13 residues. The CDR3 loop reads CASSTKLASEQFF. CDR3 DNA sequence: TGTGCCAGCAGCACCAAACTAGCGAGTGAGCAGTTCTTC.

The chain carries TRBV27 and TRBJ1-6; a weak D match, TRBD1 (6 bases). Germline lookup yields CDR1 MNHEY and CDR2 SMNVEV (reference sequence). The CDR3 has 15 amino acids. V gave up 7 bases and J gave up 14 bases, with 24 bases separating them. This chain's CDR3 is CASTGAGALGLTLHF. CDR3 in DNA: TGTGCCAGCACCGGGGCGGGGGCCCTGGGTCTCACCCTCCACTTT.

The chain couples TRBV21-1 to TRBJ2-1; TRBD1 is the table's D call and was not checked against the DNA. TRBV21-1 is labeled a pseudogene. The CDR3 is 18 residues long. CDR3 sequence reads: CASSKIQGARIVFNEQFF. The CDR3 region has the DNA TGTGCCAGCAGCAAAATTCAGGGGGCGCGAATAGTTTTTAATGAGCAGTTCTTC.

The chain joins TRBV11-2 to TRBJ1-2; 7 bases line up with TRBD1. This CDR3 region has 13 residues. From germline, CDR1 is SGHAT and CDR2 FQNNGV. V dropped 5 bases and J dropped 7; count of bases not matched to a gene: 7. The CDR3 bases are TGTGCCAGCAGCAGACGACAGGGAAGTGGCTACACCTTC. It codes for CASSRRQGSGYTF. Based on the CDR3 plus reference TRBV11-2 and TRBJ1-2, the full variable domain is EAGVAQSPRYKIIEKRQSVAFWCNPISGHATLYWYQQILGQGPKLLIQFQNNGVVDDSQLPKDRFSAERLKGVDSTLKIQPAKLEDSAVYLCASSRRQGSGYTFGSGTRLTVV.

This clone was seen only a few times. The genes are TRBV30 and TRBJ2-7, with 14 bases aligning to TRBD2. V lost 5 bases and J lost 3; bases outside the gene matches: 6. Germline loops: CDR1 GTSNPN, CDR2 SVGIG (reference sequence). The CDR3 length is 15 residues. CDR3 region: CAWGLAGGMGYEQYF. DNA for the CDR3: TGTGCCTGGGGACTAGCGGGAGGAATGGGCTACGAGCAGTACTTC.

The genes are TRBV10-1 and TRBJ2-1; 9 bases map to TRBD2. The CDR3 totals 15 residues. The germline CDR1 and CDR2 sequences are WNHNN and SYGVQD (reference sequence). Trimming at V came to 6 bases and at J to 4 bases, leaving 7 bases not matched to a gene. DNA of the CDR3: TGCGCCAGCAGCCCTCGACTAGCGGCGTACAATGAGCAGTTCTTC. Amino acids: CASSPRLAAYNEQFF.

The gene calls are TRBV9 and TRBJ1-1; perhaps TRBD1 as D (5 bases). The CDR3 is 14 residues long. With 5 bases removed from V and 2 bases from J, the gap between germline ends came to 13 bases. Germline CDR1 SGDLS, CDR2 YYNGEE. In DNA, the CDR3 is TGTGCCAGCAGGAGGGACGGACTAAACACTGAAGCTTTCTTT. Protein: CASRRDGLNTEAFF.

This clone is medium-sized by share. This chain uses TRBV7-3 with TRBJ1-2; D is unclear. CDR3 length: 13 residues. CDR1 and CDR2 (germline): SGHTA, FQGTGA. With 1 base removed from V and 4 bases from J, the gap between germline ends came to 7 bases. The CDR3 DNA reads as TGTGCCAGCAGCTTAAACCCAGGCTATGGCTACACCTTC. This encodes CASSLNPGYGYTF. The whole variable domain, remainder taken from reference TRBV7-3 and TRBJ1-2, is GAGVSQTPSNKVTEKGKYVELRCDPISGHTALYWYRQSLGQGPEFLIYFQGTGAADDSGLPNDRFFAVRPEGSVSTLKIQRTERGDSAVYLCASSLNPGYGYTFGSGTRLTVV.

The chain is built from TRBV5-1 and TRBJ2-1; 14 bases line up with TRBD2. V lost 4 bases and J lost 9; bases outside the gene matches: 9. Per germline, CDR1 SGHRS and CDR2 YFSETQ. The CDR3 length is 16 residues. The CDR3 loop is CASSLGTSGGIVEQFF. In DNA form, the CDR3 reads TGCGCCAGCAGCCTAGGGACTAGCGGGGGCATAGTTGAGCAGTTCTTC. The full variable domain, rest sourced from reference TRBV5-1 and TRBJ2-1, is KAGVTQTPRYLIKTRGQQVTLSCSPISGHRSVSWYQQTPGQGLQFLFEYFSETQRNKGNFPGRFSGRQFSNSRSEMNVSTLELGDSALYLCASSLGTSGGIVEQFFGPGTRLTVL.

This rearrangement joins TRBV19 to TRBJ2-1, with 12 bases identical to TRBD1. The germline V gene has CDR1 LNHDA and CDR2 SQIVND (reference sequence). After removal of 2 bases from V and 12 bases from J, the junction contained 11 bases not matched to a gene. This CDR3 spans 16 amino acids. The CDR3, as DNA: TGTGCCAGTAGTATAAGGGGGACAGGGGGCACGACGGGGCAGTTCTTC. It is translated as CASSIRGTGGTTGQFF.

This chain joins TRBV18 and TRBJ2-2; TRBD2 agrees at 8 bases. The CDR3 is 15 amino acids. V shed 4 bases, J shed 0 bases, and the junction held 1 base outside the gene matches. Germline V gene sequence: CDR1 KGHSH, CDR2 LQKENI. CDR3 in amino acids: CASSRGRPNTGELFF. CDR3 bases: TGTGCCAGCTCACGCGGGAGGCCGAACACCGGGGAGCTGTTTTTT.

The rearrangement links TRBV30 to TRBJ2-7, with TRBD2 as a possible D gene (6 bases). Germline assignment: CDR1 GTSNPN and CDR2 SVGIG (reference sequence). Trimming stripped 3 bases from V and 4 bases from J, with 19 bases between. This CDR3 spans 15 amino acids. The CDR3 sequence: CAWRTAGGQRYEQYF. The CDR3 DNA follows: TGTGCCTGGAGAACCGCCGGAGGGCAGAGGTACGAGCAGTACTTC.

This chain links TRBV7-9 with TRBJ1-4; unclear D gene. CDR3 length equals 16 residues. V dropped 5 bases and J dropped 2 bases, with 15 bases sitting between them. Germline loops: CDR1 SEHNR, CDR2 FQNEAQ (reference sequence). In DNA form, the CDR3 reads TGTGCCAGCAGCCCCACTACGGGCGGGACTAATGAAAAACTGTTTTTT. It encodes CASSPTTGGTNEKLFF. The entire variable domain, with the rest obtained from reference TRBV7-9 and TRBJ1-4, is as follows: DTGVSQNPRHKITKRGQNVTFRCDPISEHNRLYWYRQTLGQGPEFLTYFQNEAQLEKSRLLSDRFSAERPKGSFSTLEIQRTEQGDSAMYLCASSPTTGGTNEKLFFGSGTQLSVL.

The chain employs TRBV19 and TRBJ2-1, with 11 bases identical to TRBD2. After removal of 3 bases from V and 14 bases from J, the junction contained 3 bases not matched to a gene. The CDR3 totals 12 residues. Germline CDR1 LNHDA, CDR2 SQIVND (reference sequence). The DNA of the CDR3 is TGTGCCAGTAGTATCGGGACTAGCGGAGAGTTCTTC. Its translation is CASSIGTSGEFF.

The chain recombines TRBV6-1 with TRBJ1-5; 10 bases are shared with TRBD1. Germline loops: CDR1 MNHNS, CDR2 SASEGT. Trimming cost V 6 bases and J 7 bases; bases outside gene matches: 6. This CDR3 has 14 amino acids. DNA of the CDR3: TGTGCCAGCAGGGGACAGGGGAATAGGCAGCCCCAGCATTTT. Translated, it gives CASRGQGNRQPQHF.